This T cell receptor beta chain is from a study of CD8 T cells in ankylosing spondylitis. This clonotype was picked up one time. Its antigen is unidentified. As the method for making TCR beta libraries, quantitative 5'-RACE with molecular barcodes was used. From the 5' RACE reads, TCRdb called clonotypes with MiXCR, one entry per CDR3 protein. The table has over 700,000 distinct CDR3 sequences, roughly 19% seen once. Germline V gene data show CDR1 as LGHNA and CDR2 as YNFKEQ. V lost 3 bases and J lost 8; bases outside the gene matches: 5. CDR3 size: 14 residues. Findings and caveats of the study: Disease-linked clones reportedly showed significant enrichment in matched ankylosing spondylitis synovial fluid. For ankylosing spondylitis blood, a TCR beta motif of 7 or 8 highly homologous variants appeared characteristic.

The V and J genes are TRBV4-2 and TRBJ2-1; TRBD2 matches at 9 bases. Sample: blood, either unsorted or a sorted T cell fraction (not recorded which). The source of this sequence is a male donor with ankylosing spondylitis. CDR3 residues: CASSQREGPDEQFF. CDR3 in DNA: TGTGCCAGCAGCCAGCGGGAGGGCCCCGATGAGCAGTTCTTC.